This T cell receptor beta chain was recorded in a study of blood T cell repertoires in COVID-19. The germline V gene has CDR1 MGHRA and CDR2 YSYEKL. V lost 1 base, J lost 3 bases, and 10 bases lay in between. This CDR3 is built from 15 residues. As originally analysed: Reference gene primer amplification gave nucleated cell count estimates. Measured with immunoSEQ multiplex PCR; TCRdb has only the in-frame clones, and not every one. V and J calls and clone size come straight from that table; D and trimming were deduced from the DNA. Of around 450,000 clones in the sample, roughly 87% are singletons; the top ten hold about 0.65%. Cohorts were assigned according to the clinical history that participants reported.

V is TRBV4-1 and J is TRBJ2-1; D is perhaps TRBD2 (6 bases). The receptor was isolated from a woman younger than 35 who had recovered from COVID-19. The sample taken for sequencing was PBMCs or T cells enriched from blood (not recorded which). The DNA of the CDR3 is TGCGCCAGCAGCCAAGGCCGGGGGATCTACAATGAGCAGTTCTTC. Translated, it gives CASSQGRGIYNEQFF.